This note documents a single T cell receptor beta chain sequence. These data belong to a study of blood T cell repertoires in COVID-19. Overall study: From the United States, Italy and Spain came samples of acute and convalescent COVID-19.

Method: immunoSEQ multiplex PCR; TCRdb's copy keeps in-frame clones and lacks some. The sample lists 250,000 or so clones, about four fifths occurring once. The germline V gene has CDR1 SGDLS and CDR2 YYNGEE. The CDR3 runs 16 residues. V shed 5 bases and J 5 bases; nucleotides not matched to a gene: 13. In assigning cohorts, the study relied on participant-reported clinical history. Sequencing was performed on PBMCs or T cells enriched from blood (not recorded which). The genes are TRBV9 and TRBJ1-2; 9 bases agree with TRBD1. This TCR was sampled from a man between 50 and 59 years old who had recovered from COVID-19. As DNA, the CDR3 is TGTGCCAGCAGTTGGGGACAGGGACGTCCTCTATATGGCTACACCTTC. It codes for CASSWGQGRPLYGYTF.